This T cell receptor (beta chain) was found in a study of blood T cell repertoires in COVID-19. Only in-frame clones appear in the TCRdb table, and some are missing; sequencing was by immunoSEQ multiplex PCR. The sample lists about 260,000 clones, over 75% occurring once. After removal of 3 bases from V and 5 bases from J, the junction contained 2 bases not matched to a gene. Germline V CDR1 and CDR2: SGHTA, FQGNSA. This CDR3 region has 13 residues. This TCR derives from a human donor in a cohort sampled during active COVID-19. This chain joins TRBV7-2 and TRBJ1-1; 8 positions agree with TRBD1. Sequenced input: peripheral blood. CDR3 DNA sequence: TGTGCCAGCAGCTTCCACAGGGGGACTGAAGCTTTCTTT. Translation gives CASSFHRGTEAFF.